These 30 T cell receptor beta chains were sequenced from one sample in a study of shared clonotypes between healthy human individuals. Some clones are missing from TCRdb's copy, which holds only in-frame ones; the method was immunoSEQ multiplex PCR. The sample lists around 1.1 million clones, 75% to 85% seen once, with roughly 0.65% in the top ten. The sequencing sample was made of memory CD4+ T cells from PBMCs. As to subset: CD45RA-negative fraction. Receptor source: a man between 18 and 29 years old in good health. Some clones in this sample may be carry-over from other donors' samples.

V usage is TRBV9 and J usage is TRBJ1-5, with 7 positions matching TRBD1. V was clipped by 0 bases and J by 6 bases; unmatched bases: 6. Germline values: CDR1 SGDLS, CDR2 YYNGEE. The CDR3 contains 15 residues. The CDR3 coding sequence is TGTGCCAGCAGCGTAGGAGGGGGCTTGGGTCAGCCCCAGCATTTT. Its protein product is CASSVGGGLGQPQHF.

This clone has a handful of counts. This chain uses TRBV2 with TRBJ2-1; 9 nucleotides agree with TRBD2. V gave up 7 bases and J gave up 3 bases; unmatched junction bases: 7. CDR1 and CDR2 from the germline V gene are SNHLY and FYNNEI. CDR3 length: 15 residues. DNA of the CDR3: TGTGCCAGCACACGTACTAGCGGGCTCTACAATGAGCAGTTCTTC. As protein: CASTRTSGLYNEQFF.

To note about this clone: Other DNA sequences of this sample code for an identical CDR3. This sequence joins TRBV27 and TRBJ2-1; no reliable D call. Per germline, CDR1 MNHEY and CDR2 SMNVEV (reference sequence). CDR3 length equals 13 residues. The V gene lost 3 bases and the J gene lost 4 bases, with 7 bases spanning the gap. The CDR3 DNA sequence: TGTGCCAGCAGTTTTGGAGTTTACAATGAGCAGTTCTTC. Amino acid sequence: CASSFGVYNEQFF.

A remark on this clone: One junction end disagrees with the germline gene, perhaps due to a read error. V gene TRBV6-5 combines with J gene TRBJ2-7; TRBD1 matches 9 bases. Germline CDR1 and CDR2: MNHEY and SVGAGI. CDR3 length: 11 amino acids. CDR3 bases: TGTGCCAGCAGTACAGGGGGCGAATGTCACTTC. Its protein is CASSTGGECHF.

The rearrangement links TRBV7-3 to TRBJ2-5; the D gene could be TRBD1 or TRBD2 (6 bases each). Per the germline V gene, CDR1 is SGHTA and CDR2 is FQGTGA. The CDR3 spans 14 residues. The V end was cut by 5 bases, the J end by 5 bases, with 15 bases between. The CDR3 sequence: CASSRRGLRETQYF. CDR3 nucleotides: TGTGCCAGCAGCAGGAGGGGGTTACGGGAGACCCAGTACTTC.

This clone was counted a few times. This sequence joins TRBV2 and TRBJ2-7, with unresolved D. Trimming took 7 bases from V and 0 from J, leaving 10 bases between them. This CDR3 region has 13 residues. CDR1 SNHLY and CDR2 FYNNEI come from the germline V gene. CDR3 nucleotides: TGTGCCAGCATAACGGGCTTCTCCTACGAGCAGTACTTC. It codes for CASITGFSYEQYF. Looking up the rest from reference TRBV2 and TRBJ2-7 gives the full variable domain: EPEVTQTPSHQVTQMGQEVILRCVPISNHLYFYWYRQILGQKVEFLVSFYNNEISEKSEIFDDQFSVERPDGSNFTLKIRSTKLEDSAMYFCASITGFSYEQYFGPGTRLTVT.

This clone was seen only a few times. The sample carries other DNA sequences with the same CDR3. The chain joins TRBV7-2 to TRBJ2-7; D may be TRBD2 (6 bases). V lost 5 bases, J lost 7 bases, and 15 bases lay in between. CDR1 and CDR2 (germline): SGHTA, FQGNSA. The CDR3 totals 13 residues. The CDR3 loop is CASSPGGPREQYF. In DNA, the CDR3 is TGTGCCAGCAGCCCCGGAGGGCCGCGGGAGCAGTACTTC.

The table lists this clone with a count of one. V is TRBV21-1 and J is TRBJ2-5; the table names TRBD2, a call not compared with the DNA. TRBV21-1 is a pseudogene segment. This CDR3 comprises 14 residues. The CDR3 nucleotides are TGTGCCAGCAGCAAACTGAGCGGGCAAGAGACCCAGTACTTC. Its translation is CASSKLSGQETQYF.

The V and J genes are TRBV27 and TRBJ2-5; weak D call: TRBD1 (5 bases). V was pared by 2 bases and J by 5 bases, with 12 bases between. Germline CDR1 MNHEY, CDR2 SMNVEV (reference sequence). The CDR3 loop spans 14 amino acids. The CDR3 DNA reads as TGTGCCAGCAGTTTAGTGGTCAGGGCGGAGACCCAGTACTTC. Protein: CASSLVVRAETQYF.

This sequence joins TRBV6-5 and TRBJ2-7, with D hard to call. The germline V and J ends were trimmed by 6 bases and 2 bases, with 11 bases remaining between them. This CDR3 comprises 13 residues. The germline gives CDR1 MNHEY, CDR2 SVGAGI. CDR3 sequence reads: CASSRPGPYEQYF. For the CDR3, the DNA is TGTGCCAGCAGCCGGCCCGGGCCCTACGAGCAGTACTTC.

J is TRBJ1-4 and V is TRBV2; no reliable D call. The germline V and J ends were trimmed by 2 bases and 14 bases, with 12 bases remaining between them. This CDR3 region has 12 residues. CDR1 SNHLY and CDR2 FYNNEI come from the germline V gene. The CDR3 DNA follows: TGTGCCAGCAGTGAAAGGGCGAAAGGGCTGTTTTTT. Its translation: CASSERAKGLFF.

This chain joins TRBV9 and TRBJ2-7, with D unresolved. The CDR3 runs to 16 residues. Germline V lookup: CDR1 SGDLS, CDR2 YYNGEE. V lost 2 bases, J lost 5 bases, and 20 bases lay in between. For the CDR3, the DNA is TGTGCCAGCAGCGTGTCGGAAGCACCTTCGAGAAACGAGCAGTACTTC. Protein: CASSVSEAPSRNEQYF.

The rearrangement uses TRBV6-5 and TRBJ2-1; TRBD2 might be the D (5 bases). The CDR3 is made up of 13 amino acids. V was cut by 0 bases and J by 7 bases, with 7 bases left in between. From germline, CDR1 is MNHEY and CDR2 SVGAGI. The CDR3 region has the DNA TGTGCCAGCAGTTACTCTACTAGAAATGAGCAGTTCTTC. Its protein product is CASSYSTRNEQFF.

The CDR3 sequence is CASSARGDSPLHTDTQYF. The CDR3 nucleotides read TGTGCCAGCAGTGCTCGTGGGGACAGCCCACTCCACACAGATACGCAGTATTTT. The chain employs TRBV6-1 and TRBJ2-3; 7 bases line up with TRBD1. CDR1 MNHNS and CDR2 SASEGT come from the germline V gene. V shed 4 bases, J shed 2 bases, and the junction held 15 bases outside the gene matches. The CDR3 spans 18 residues.

This clone was counted a few times. The J gene is TRBJ1-1, the V gene TRBV2; possibly TRBD1 for D (5 bases). This CDR3 is 13 amino acids long. The germline V and J ends were trimmed by 7 bases and 4 bases, with 13 bases remaining between them. Germline V gene sequence: CDR1 SNHLY, CDR2 FYNNEI. The CDR3 DNA sequence: TGTGCCAGCAAATGGGGGACCGTCACTGAAGCTTTCTTT. Protein sequence: CASKWGTVTEAFF.

J is TRBJ1-5 and V is TRBV30, with 7 nucleotides matching TRBD1. CDR1 is GTSNPN, CDR2 SVGIG, per germline (reference sequence). V shed 2 bases and J 5 bases; nucleotides not matched to a gene: 3. The CDR3 covers 13 residues. As DNA, the CDR3 is TGTGCCTGGAGTTTAACAGGGGATCAGCCCCAGCATTTT. It yields the protein CAWSLTGDQPQHF.

This clone was seen only a few times. The V call is TRBV5-1, the J call TRBJ1-1; D is perhaps TRBD1 (5 bases). This CDR3 contains 14 residues. In germline, CDR1 is SGHRS, CDR2 YFSETQ. The germline V and J ends were trimmed by 4 bases and 2 bases, with 12 bases remaining between them. CDR3 residues: CASSVTASNTEAFF. The CDR3 coding sequence is TGCGCCAGCAGCGTGACAGCTTCAAACACTGAAGCTTTCTTT.

This sequence joins TRBV4-1 and TRBJ2-2; D is possibly TRBD2 (6 bases). CDR3 size: 14 residues. The V gene lost 4 bases and the J gene lost 6 bases, with 12 bases spanning the gap. Germline loops: CDR1 MGHRA, CDR2 YSYEKL. CDR3: CASSPTSISGELFF. The CDR3 DNA sequence: TGCGCCAGCAGCCCGACTAGTATTTCCGGGGAGCTGTTTTTT.

This clone appeared a single time. V usage is TRBV7-3 and J usage is TRBJ2-1, with TRBD2 matching over 12 bases. CDR1 and CDR2 (germline): SGHTA, FQGTGA. The CDR3 length is 17 residues. J gave up 7 bases and V 2 bases, and 9 bases lay outside the gene matches. This CDR3 is CASSLAASGRAGNEQFF. Written as DNA, the CDR3 is TGTGCCAGCAGCTTAGCAGCTAGCGGGAGGGCCGGGAATGAGCAGTTCTTC.

V gene TRBV5-1 combines with J gene TRBJ2-1, with TRBD2 as a possible D gene (6 bases). There are 15 residues in the CDR3. Germline CDR1 and CDR2: SGHRS and YFSETQ. V was clipped by 2 bases and J by 6 bases, with 15 bases between them. CDR3 protein: CASSFVSSDSNEQFF. The CDR3 nucleotides read TGCGCCAGCAGCTTTGTTTCTAGCGACTCCAATGAGCAGTTCTTC.

V usage is TRBV7-2 and J usage is TRBJ1-4, with D uncertain. Germline V gene lookup returns CDR1 SGHTA and CDR2 FQGNSA. Deletions cut 3 bases from V and 5 bases from J, with 7 bases between. This CDR3 has 13 amino acids. The CDR3 bases are TGTGCCAGCAGCTTCGGCAGCAATGAAAAACTGTTTTTT. Its protein product is CASSFGSNEKLFF.

This chain connects TRBV10-3 to TRBJ2-1; 9 bases line up with TRBD2. The CDR3 spans 17 residues. J lost 6 bases, V lost 0 bases, and 9 bases had no gene match. CDR1 and CDR2 (germline): ENHRY, SYGVKD. The CDR3 loop reads CAISESLAGVGANEQFF. CDR3 DNA: TGTGCCATCAGTGAGTCTTTAGCGGGGGTTGGGGCCAATGAGCAGTTCTTC.

This clone was observed a single time. This rearrangement joins TRBV10-3 to TRBJ2-7; TRBD2 matches 9 bases. The CDR3 is 21 amino acids. V lost 4 bases, J lost 2 bases, and 24 bases stayed unmatched. The germline V gene encodes CDR1 ENHRY and CDR2 SYGVKD. In DNA form, the CDR3 reads TGTGCCATCAGTGCGTCGCCAGGGGTAGGTAGCGGGAGCGCCAATACCTACGAGCAGTACTTC. Translated, it gives CAISASPGVGSGSANTYEQYF.

The chain has TRBV28 and TRBJ2-7, with D perhaps TRBD1 or TRBD2 (7 bases each). Germline CDR1 MDHEN, CDR2 SYDVKM. V was trimmed by 5 bases and J by 2 bases, leaving 19 bases between them. This CDR3 contains 16 residues. CDR3 loop: CASSGTGRGHPYEQYF. The CDR3 DNA reads as TGTGCCAGCAGTGGAACAGGGAGGGGGCACCCCTACGAGCAGTACTTC. The full variable domain, rest sourced from reference TRBV28 and TRBJ2-7, is DVKVTQSSRYLVKRTGEKVFLECVQDMDHENMFWYRQDPGLGLRLIYFSYDVKMKEKGDIPEGYSVSREKKERFSLILESASTNQTSMYLCASSGTGRGHPYEQYFGPGTRLTVT.

The chain combines TRBV5-1 with TRBJ2-1, with unresolved D. V lost 3 bases and J 5 bases, leaving 9 bases between the germline ends. The CDR3 is made up of 13 amino acids. Looked up from germline, CDR1 is SGHRS and CDR2 is YFSETQ. The CDR3, as DNA: TGCGCCAGCAGCTGGGCCCCCAACAATGAGCAGTTCTTC. Amino acid sequence: CASSWAPNNEQFF.

The chain is built from TRBV7-9 and TRBJ2-5; 7 positions agree with TRBD2. Germline CDR1 SEHNR, CDR2 FQNEAQ (reference sequence). The CDR3 extends over 16 amino acids. J lost 2 bases, V lost 1 base, and 7 bases had no gene match. CDR3 loop: CASSLGASGGQETQYF. CDR3 sequence (DNA): TGTGCCAGCAGCTTAGGGGCTAGCGGAGGTCAAGAGACCCAGTACTTC.

The genes are TRBV7-9 and TRBJ1-2; 9 positions agree with TRBD1. The V and J ends lost 5 bases and 6 bases, in that order; junction bases with no gene match: 10. This CDR3 spans 15 amino acids. CDR1 is SEHNR and CDR2 is FQNEAQ in the germline V gene (reference sequence). The DNA of the CDR3 is TGTGCCAGCAGCCTATACAGGGGGCCGCCTGATGGCTACACCTTC. Translated, it gives CASSLYRGPPDGYTF.

In regard to this clone: At one end, the junction sequence differs from germline, possibly due to a read error. CDR3 nucleotide sequence: TGTGCCAGTAGCCCGACCGGGACAGCCCCCGGGGGGCTGTTTTTT. Translating gives CASSPTGTAPGGLFF. The rearrangement joins TRBV19 to TRBJ2-2; D possibly corresponds to TRBD1 (7 bases). CDR1 is LNHDA and CDR2 is SQIVND in the germline V gene (reference sequence). There are 15 residues in the CDR3. Looking up the rest from reference TRBV19 and TRBJ2-2 gives the full variable domain: DGGITQSPKYLFRKEGQNVTLSCEQNLNHDAMYWYRQDPGQGLRLIYYSQIVNDFQKGDIAEGYSVSREKKESFPLTVTSAQKNPTAFYLCASSPTGTAPGGLFFGEGSRLTVL.

V usage is TRBV7-9 and J usage is TRBJ1-3; 7 bases line up with TRBD1. CDR1 and CDR2 from the germline V gene are SEHNR and FQNEAQ (reference sequence). The CDR3 contains 16 residues. With 5 bases clipped from V and 0 bases from J, the junction kept 7 bases outside the gene matches. The CDR3 nucleotides read TGTGCCAGCAGCCCAAAGGGACAGAGCTCTGGAAACACCATATATTTT. Residues: CASSPKGQSSGNTIYF. The full variable domain, completed using reference TRBV7-9 and TRBJ1-3, is DTGVSQNPRHKITKRGQNVTFRCDPISEHNRLYWYRQTLGQGPEFLTYFQNEAQLEKSRLLSDRFSAERPKGSFSTLEIQRTEQGDSAMYLCASSPKGQSSGNTIYFGEGSWLTVV.

The chain recombines TRBV7-9 with TRBJ2-2; a possible D gene is TRBD1 (6 bases). V lost 4 bases and J lost 4, with 10 bases in between. This CDR3 contains 14 residues. Germline-derived CDR1 and CDR2 are SEHNR and FQNEAQ (reference sequence). The CDR3 nucleotides are TGTGCCAGCAGCTCGCAGGGGTCCACCGGGGAGCTGTTTTTT. It specifies CASSSQGSTGELFF.